This T cell receptor (beta chain) came from a study of T-cell reconstitution after alpha-beta-depleted transplantation in children. The authors prepared the TCRbeta library with unique molecular identifiers. One entry per CDR3 protein, called by TCRdb with MiXCR from the PCR reads. The profile shows some 530,000 distinct CDR3 sequences, around 13% of them singletons. CDR3 size: 18 residues. The germline V gene encodes CDR1 SGHTA and CDR2 FQGNSA. V lost 0 bases to trimming and J lost 0 bases, with 15 bases between them. This clonotype occurred many times. The chain links TRBV7-2 to TRBJ1-5; D remains ambiguous. This TCR was sampled from a human donor who donated a stem cell graft to a child with combined immunodeficiency. Sample: PBMCs from the stem cell graft donor, taken from the stem cell graft. In DNA, the CDR3 is TGTGCCAGCAGCTTAGCTTCCAGTTTTCAGTATAGCAATCAGCCCCAGCATTTT. This sequence encodes CASSLASSFQYSNQPQHF.